The clone carrying this T cell receptor beta chain was detected many times. Its cognate antigen is unknown. This entry belongs to a study of early T cells in non-severe SARS-CoV-2 infection. Whole-study findings and limits: Anti-spike CD8 responses were favored by VDJdb matching, which missed private and CD4 specificities.

Individual cDNA molecules each received unique molecular identifiers attached to them. TCRdb passed the 5' RACE reads through MiXCR, listing each CDR3 protein once. The data contain about 58,000 distinct CDR3 sequences, roughly 12% of them singletons. This CDR3 is 15 amino acids long. The V gene's germline CDR1 is SGHAT and CDR2 FQNNGV. Trimming at V came to 6 bases and at J to 1 base, leaving 6 bases not matched to a gene. The TCR comes from an adult who was a healthcare worker with PCR-confirmed SARS-CoV-2 infection or an uninfected control (not recorded which). Sequenced input: whole blood. The chain has TRBV11-2 and TRBJ1-1; TRBD1 aligns across 9 bases. CDR3 protein: CASSNRGRGNTEAFF. The CDR3 DNA reads TGTGCCAGCAGTAACAGGGGGCGAGGGAACACTGAAGCTTTCTTT.